Shown below are 2 T cell receptor beta chains from a single sample sequenced in a study of pediatric ulcerative colitis. The rectum was sampled with one to two pinch biopsies at colonoscopy. The assay was immunoSEQ multiplex PCR, and TCRdb's table has in-frame clones only and misses some. The top ten clones hold roughly 6.6% of a sample with 15,000 to 20,000 clones, 70% to 85% of them seen once. The specimen was gut tissue. These receptors were taken from a boy aged 5-17 years with moderate ulcerative colitis.

This clone is a singleton in its sample. CDR3 sequence (DNA): TGCGCCAGCAGCTCCAATAGCAATCAGCCCCAGCATTTT. Its translation is CASSSNSNQPQHF. The J gene is TRBJ1-5, the V gene TRBV5-1; the D is unclear. Trimming left V 3 bases short and J 0 bases short, with 4 bases between. This CDR3 comprises 13 residues. Germline V gene lookup returns CDR1 SGHRS and CDR2 YFSETQ.

This clone has just one count. The chain combines TRBV7-6 with TRBJ2-3; 10 bases align to TRBD2. Germline V lookup: CDR1 SGHVS, CDR2 FNYEAQ. Trimming removed 1 base from V and 2 bases from J; junction bases left unmatched: 3. This CDR3 is 16 amino acids long. CDR3: CASSLEREGHTDTQYF. The CDR3 region has the DNA TGTGCCAGCAGCTTAGAGCGGGAGGGCCACACAGATACGCAGTATTTT.